This T cell receptor (beta chain) was observed in a study of blood T cell repertoires in COVID-19 (dated by TCRdb to 2020 to 2022). Study-wide context: Collaborator samples came from the United States, Italy and Spain and covered acute and convalescent phases of COVID-19. The repertoires were released in a freely available public database intended as a resource for research on the immune response to SARS-CoV-2. Where available, HLA class I and class II types were obtained from metadata supplied by the sample provider rather than from assay-based typing. Subjects who had been exposed to COVID-19, were actively infected with it, or had recovered from it provided the deeply sampled blood TCRbeta repertoires that made up the dataset. The samples were drawn from two sources: the first 160 participants of the ongoing ImmuneRACE study, and fewer than 1,500 subjects contributed by 6 global collaborators. The prospective study material was composed of cDNA or gDNA derived from T cells, B-cell-depleted T cells, or PBMCs. A de-identified subject ID, COVID-19 status, age in years and sex were almost always included in the sample metadata.

A note on this clone: Its cognate antigen has yet to be identified. It has no much larger one-base neighbor in the sample; base qualities were not kept.

Reading from cysteine to phenylalanine, the CDR3 counts 14 amino acids. Only the CDR3 DNA stays, 42 bases, in frame from base 1. Trimming removed 0 bases from V and 6 bases from J; the gene matches leave 0 bases unexplained. The germline V gene (reference sequence) specifies LNHDA as CDR1 and SQIVND as CDR2. The collaborating institutions used their own protocols to collect whole blood in K2EDTA tubes. Collaborator samples were shipped for TCRbeta analysis as frozen whole blood, isolated PBMCs, or DNA extracted from either sample type. TCRbeta CDR3 regions were amplified from genomic DNA using the immunoSEQ Assay, a bias-controlled multiplex PCR. The authors processed their data as follows. The number of nucleated cells in each sample was estimated from the amplification of reference gene primers within the assay. Sequence reads were collapsed and filtered to measure the absolute abundance of every unique TCRbeta CDR3 rearrangement. For each sample, productive Simpson clonality was calculated as the square root of Simpson's diversity index across productive rearrangements. Imported from immuneACCESS, the table was reduced by TCRdb to in-frame sequences with V and J called. These copies leave out some clones; in studies compared against another copy, an unresolved V gene accounts for under half, and the cause of the remainder is not known. From that table come the V and J calls and clone size; the DNA was used to work out D and trimming. Within this sample are 270,000 or so clones, with roughly 88% of them counted one time only. The top ten clones comprise 2.5% to 3.5% of the sample.

Points the paper makes about the study in general: The quantity of clinical and demographic metadata differed by source and by participant and was supplied without curation.

Recombination linked TRBV19 to TRBJ2-2; 8 central bases correspond to TRBD1. This clonotype was sampled from a woman in her thirties with active or convalescent COVID-19. Sequenced sample: peripheral blood. The DNA sequence is TGTGCCAGTAGTATAGAGACAGGGGCCGGGGAGCTGTTTTTT. It specifies CASSIETGAGELFF. When the CDR3 is completed using the reference TRBV19 and TRBJ2-2 genes on either side, the full variable domain is DGGITQSPKYLFRKEGQNVTLSCEQNLNHDAMYWYRQDPGQGLRLIYYSQIVNDFQKGDIAEGYSVSREKKESFPLTVTSAQKNPTAFYLCASSIETGAGELFFGEGSRLTVL.